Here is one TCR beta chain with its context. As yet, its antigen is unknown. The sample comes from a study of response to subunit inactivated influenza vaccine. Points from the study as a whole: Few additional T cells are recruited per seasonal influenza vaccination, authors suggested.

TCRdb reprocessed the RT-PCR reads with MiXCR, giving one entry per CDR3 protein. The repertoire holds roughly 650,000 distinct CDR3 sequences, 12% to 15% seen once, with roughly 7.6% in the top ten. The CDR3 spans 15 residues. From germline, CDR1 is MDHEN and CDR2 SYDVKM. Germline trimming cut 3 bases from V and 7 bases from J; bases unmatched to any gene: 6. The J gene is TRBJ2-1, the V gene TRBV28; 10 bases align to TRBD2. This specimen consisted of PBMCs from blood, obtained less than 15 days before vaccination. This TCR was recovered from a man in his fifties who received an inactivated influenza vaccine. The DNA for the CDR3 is TGTGCCAGCAGTTTCCTGGTAGCGGGAGGTAATGAGCAGTTCTTC. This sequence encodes CASSFLVAGGNEQFF.